These 15 T cell receptor beta chains were sequenced from one sample in a study of blood T cell repertoires in COVID-19. The assay was immunoSEQ multiplex PCR, and TCRdb's table has in-frame clones only and misses some. The sample gives a few hundred thousand clones, around 87% of which show up once; around 1% is in the top ten. Sequenced material: peripheral blood. The receptors here all came from a woman aged 40-49 years with COVID-19, enrolled during active disease.

This clone showed up just once. The V gene is TRBV10-3, the J gene TRBJ2-2; possibly TRBD1 for D (7 bases). V dropped 6 bases and J dropped 5 bases, with 16 bases sitting between them. Germline V CDR1 and CDR2: ENHRY, SYGVKD. The CDR3 is 15 amino acids. CDR3 DNA sequence: TGTGCCATCAGAAAACAGGGGACTGAGACCGGGGAGCTGTTTTTT. This codes for CAIRKQGTETGELFF.

CDR3 residues: CASSYSVLNYGYTF. Written as DNA, the CDR3 is TGTGCCAGCAGTTACTCGGTACTTAACTATGGCTACACCTTC. The chain uses TRBV6-2 or TRBV6-3 and TRBJ1-2, with no clear D. From germline, CDR1 is MNHEY and CDR2 SVGEGT. The V gene lost 0 bases and the J gene lost 1 base, with 6 bases spanning the gap. The CDR3 has 14 residues.

This chain joins TRBV27 and TRBJ1-1, with D possibly matching TRBD1 (6 bases). V was pared by 3 bases and J by 3 bases, with 14 bases between. Germline V gives CDR1 MNHEY, CDR2 SMNVEV (reference sequence). The CDR3 is made up of 15 amino acids. As DNA, the CDR3 is TGTGCCAGCAGTTTTCGACAGGTAGTTTACACTGAAGCTTTCTTT. Translated, it gives CASSFRQVVYTEAFF.

The V and J genes are TRBV7-6 and TRBJ2-3; 8 nucleotides match TRBD1. Per the germline V gene, CDR1 is SGHVS and CDR2 is FNYEAQ. J lost 4 bases, V lost 1 base, and 7 bases had no gene match. This CDR3 is built from 16 residues. The CDR3 DNA follows: TGTGCCAGCAGCTTAGGGAGCAGGGGGCTCGCAGATACGCAGTATTTT. Encoded protein: CASSLGSRGLADTQYF. Drawing the rest from reference TRBV7-6 and TRBJ2-3, the complete variable domain is GAGVSQSPRYKVTKRGQDVALRCDPISGHVSLYWYRQALGQGPEFLTYFNYEAQQDKSGLPNDRFSAERPEGSISTLTIQRTEQRDSAMYRCASSLGSRGLADTQYFGPGTRLTVL.

This chain joins TRBV5-1 and TRBJ1-1, with 7 bases aligning to TRBD1. J lost 3 bases, V lost 4 bases, and 9 bases had no gene match. The CDR3 covers 15 residues. Germline-derived CDR1 and CDR2 are SGHRS and YFSETQ. CDR3 sequence (DNA): TGCGCCAGCAGCAGGGGGACTCAGGGGGACACTGAAGCTTTCTTT. Protein sequence: CASSRGTQGDTEAFF.

The J gene is TRBJ2-5, the V gene TRBV29-1; TRBD1 matches at 8 bases. There are 12 residues in the CDR3. Germline values: CDR1 SQVTM, CDR2 ANQGSEA. The junction had 5 bases not matched to a gene; V was cut back by 7 bases and J by 4 bases. The CDR3 is CSERGTGETQYF. The CDR3 region has the DNA TGCAGCGAACGAGGGACAGGAGAGACCCAGTACTTC.

This sequence joins TRBV9 and TRBJ1-6, with 10 bases lining up with TRBD1. The CDR3 consists of 16 residues. The junction had 6 bases not matched to a gene; V was cut back by 3 bases and J by 6 bases. Germline V gene lookup returns CDR1 SGDLS and CDR2 YYNGEE. The CDR3 nucleotides read TGTGCCAGCAGCGATGGACAGGGGGGGATTAATTCACCCCTCCACTTT. It yields the protein CASSDGQGGINSPLHF.

This sequence joins TRBV19 and TRBJ1-5; D may be TRBD1 (6 bases). CDR1 and CDR2 from the germline V gene are LNHDA and SQIVND (reference sequence). The CDR3 covers 17 residues. V lost 0 bases and J lost 0, with 12 bases in between. CDR3 coding DNA: TGTGCCAGTAGTATAGATCTTGGACAGCTTAGCAATCAGCCCCAGCATTTT. Its protein is CASSIDLGQLSNQPQHF.

The chain combines TRBV3-1 (or the pseudogene TRBV3-2) with TRBJ2-5; 7 bases are a match to TRBD1. The germline CDR1 and CDR2 sequences are LGHDT and YNNKEL (reference sequence). V was clipped by 4 bases and J by 6 bases; unmatched bases: 11. The CDR3 consists of 15 residues. The CDR3: CASSPWTGEVQTQYF. Here the CDR3 DNA reads TGTGCCAGCAGCCCCTGGACAGGAGAGGTTCAGACCCAGTACTTC.

About this clone itself: Other DNA sequences in this specimen translate into the identical CDR3. V is TRBV18 and J is TRBJ1-1; 7 nucleotides align to TRBD1. The V gene's germline CDR1 is KGHSH and CDR2 LQKENI. The CDR3 consists of 16 residues. With V trimmed by 3 bases and J by 5 bases, 12 bases remained unmatched. CDR3 sequence (DNA): TGTGCCAGCTCACCGAGACAGGGAAAAGGAGGGACTGAAGCTTTCTTT. Encoded protein: CASSPRQGKGGTEAFF.

This sequence joins TRBV25-1 and TRBJ1-1, with D uncertain. Trimming removed 6 bases from V and 7 bases from J, with 12 bases in between. Germline CDR1 and CDR2: MGHDK and SYGVNS. This CDR3 has 12 residues. CDR3 residues: CASSRGLVEAFF. CDR3 DNA sequence: TGTGCCAGCAGCCGAGGGTTAGTTGAAGCTTTCTTT. Drawing the rest from reference TRBV25-1 and TRBJ1-1, the complete variable domain is EADIYQTPRYLVIGTGKKITLECSQTMGHDKMYWYQQDPGMELHLIHYSYGVNSTEKGDLSSESTVSRIRTEHFPLTLESARPSHTSQYLCASSRGLVEAFFGQGTRLTVV.

The chain's CDR3 is CASSRLEADYTF. As DNA, the CDR3 is TGTGCCAGCTCACGCCTGGAGGCGGACTACACCTTC. The V call is TRBV18, the J call TRBJ1-2; no firm D call. There are 12 residues in the CDR3. Trimming stripped 4 bases from V and 10 bases from J, with 13 bases between. CDR1 KGHSH and CDR2 LQKENI come from the germline V gene.

The chain joins TRBV7-3 to TRBJ1-2; TRBD1 aligns across 11 bases. Unmatched junction bases numbered 8, after V lost 5 bases and J lost 6 bases. CDR1 is SGHTA, CDR2 FQGTGA, per germline. This CDR3 spans 15 amino acids. The CDR3 loop reads CASSPDRGRLDGYTF. The CDR3 DNA sequence: TGTGCCAGCAGCCCGGACAGGGGGCGATTGGATGGCTACACCTTC.

The chain uses TRBV5-6 and TRBJ1-6; the match to TRBD1 covers 7 bases. The CDR3 extends over 14 amino acids. V shed 6 bases and J 7 bases; nucleotides not matched to a gene: 7. The germline gives CDR1 SGHDT, CDR2 YYEEEE. In nucleotides, the CDR3 is TGTGCCAGCACCGCGGACAGGTGGAATTCACCCCTCCACTTT. The encoded protein is CASTADRWNSPLHF.

The chain links TRBV19 to TRBJ1-5; 7 bases map to TRBD1. The V gene's germline CDR1 is LNHDA and CDR2 SQIVND (reference sequence). V was clipped by 6 bases and J by 2 bases; unmatched bases: 4. CDR3 length equals 14 residues. The CDR3 DNA reads as TGTGCCAGTAGCCGGGGGACAGGCAATCAGCCCCAGCATTTT. Protein sequence: CASSRGTGNQPQHF. Combining the CDR3 with reference TRBV19 and TRBJ1-5 gives the whole variable domain DGGITQSPKYLFRKEGQNVTLSCEQNLNHDAMYWYRQDPGQGLRLIYYSQIVNDFQKGDIAEGYSVSREKKESFPLTVTSAQKNPTAFYLCASSRGTGNQPQHFGDGTRLSIL.